This is a list of T cell receptor beta chains from one sample in a study of shared clonotypes between healthy human individuals. Clones were read by immunoSEQ multiplex PCR, and TCRdb kept only the in-frame ones, dropping some. The sample consists of approximately 2,300,000 clones, just under 95% of them appearing once. Sequenced material: naive CD4+ T cells from PBMCs. The receptors derive from a man aged 18 to 30 in good health. Some clones in this sample may be carry-over from other donors' samples. Each CDR3 is given with its conserved first and last residue. A D gene is named only where the DNA matches it firmly. Clone size is stated in some rows and not others, as once, few, many or a class when expanded.

abundance,j_gene,v_gene,d_gene,CDR3aa,CDR3nt
.,TRBJ1-2,TRBV7-9,TRBD1,CASSPDRAGYTF,TGTGCCAGCAGCCCGGACAGGGCTGGCTACACCTTC
once,TRBJ2-7,TRBV11-1,.,CASSPGGSLYEQYF,TGTGCCAGCAGTCCCGGAGGGTCCCTCTACGAGCAGTACTTC
.,TRBJ2-1,TRBV20-1,.,CSADTSNGQFF,TGCAGTGCAGATACTAGCAATGGGCAGTTCTTC
.,TRBJ1-2,TRBV18,.,CASSPRDGWYGYTF,TGTGCCAGCTCCCCCAGGGACGGGTGGTATGGCTACACCTTC
.,TRBJ1-2,TRBV28,TRBD1,CAIPTGRPRSGGYTF,TGTGCCATCCCGACAGGGCGTCCAAGGAGTGGTGGCTACACCTTC
.,TRBJ2-2,TRBV19,TRBD1,CAGSTGYTGELFF,TGTGCCGGGTCGACAGGGTACACCGGGGAGCTGTTTTTT
.,TRBJ1-5,TRBV5-1,.,CASSWGTPNQPQHF,TGCGCCAGCAGCTGGGGGACACCGAATCAGCCCCAGCATTTT
.,TRBJ2-5,TRBV4-2,TRBD2,CASSQLAGTETQYF,TGTGCCAGCAGCCAGTTAGCGGGAACAGAGACCCAGTACTTC
.,TRBJ1-2,TRBV6-1,.,CASSDLRRVGYGYTF,TGTGCCAGCAGCGACCTTCGTAGGGTGGGCTATGGCTACACCTTC
.,TRBJ2-1,TRBV5-1,.,CASSPEGITYNEQFF,TGCGCCAGCAGCCCCGAAGGGATAACCTACAATGAGCAGTTCTTC
.,TRBJ2-2,TRBV7-9,TRBD2,CASSLDLAAYTGELFF,TGTGCCAGCAGCTTAGATCTAGCGGCCTACACCGGGGAGCTGTTTTTT
.,TRBJ1-2,TRBV27,.,CASSANLIGRTYGYTF,TGTGCCAGCAGTGCTAACCTTATAGGACGGACCTATGGCTACACCTTC
.,TRBJ1-2,TRBV30,.,CAWRGGPTYGYTF,TGTGCCTGGAGGGGGGGGCCAACGTATGGCTACACCTTC
.,TRBJ2-7,TRBV28,.,CASSLARHNYEQYF,TGTGCCAGCAGTTTAGCCAGGCACAACTACGAGCAGTACTTC
once,TRBJ1-2,TRBV7-2,.,CASSLGSWYGYTF,TGTGCCAGCAGCTTAGGGTCCTGGTATGGCTACACCTTC
.,TRBJ2-3,TRBV30,.,CAWSLRADTQYF,TGTGCCTGGAGTCTAAGGGCAGATACGCAGTATTTT
.,TRBJ1-4,TRBV11-2,.,CASSRPAEKLFF,TGTGCCAGCAGCCGTCCGGCGGAAAAACTGTTTTTT
.,TRBJ1-4,TRBV5-1,.,CASSLGLGEKLFF,TGCGCCAGCAGCTTGGGATTGGGCGAAAAACTGTTTTTT
once,TRBJ2-3,TRBV28,.,CASSLLTTDTQYF,TGTGCCAGCAGTTTACTAACCACAGATACGCAGTATTTT
.,TRBJ2-3,TRBV5-1,.,CATKVTDTQYF,TGCGCCACCAAGGTAACAGATACGCAGTATTTT
.,TRBJ1-1,TRBV28,.,CASSKSGLSTEAFF,TGTGCCAGCAGCAAGAGCGGGCTTAGCACTGAAGCTTTCTTT
.,TRBJ2-2,TRBV7-3,.,CASSPLNSGYTGELFF,TGTGCCAGCAGCCCCCTAAATAGCGGTTACACCGGGGAGCTGTTTTTT
once,TRBJ2-3,TRBV5-6,.,CASSSRTDTQYF,TGTGCCAGCAGCTCGAGAACAGATACGCAGTATTTT
.,TRBJ2-7,TRBV28,TRBD2,CASSLGTSGHSYEQYF,TGTGCCAGCAGCCTCGGGACTAGCGGGCACTCCTACGAGCAGTACTTC
.,TRBJ2-2,TRBV6-5,.,CASSLGRYDTGELFF,TGTGCCAGCAGCTTGGGGCGCTATGACACCGGGGAGCTGTTTTTT
.,TRBJ2-1,TRBV28,.,CASSSGGGRNEQFF,TGTGCCAGCAGCTCCGGAGGGGGCCGGAATGAGCAGTTCTTC
.,TRBJ2-2,TRBV28,.,CATRQGVLTGELFF,TGTGCCACCAGGCAGGGCGTCCTGACCGGGGAGCTGTTTTTT
once,TRBJ2-2,TRBV2,.,CASTPDSGELFF,TGTGCCAGCACCCCTGACTCCGGGGAGCTGTTTTTT
once,TRBJ1-2,TRBV7-3,.,CASSLGALGEGYTF,TGTGCCAGCAGCTTAGGCGCCTTGGGGGAGGGCTACACCTTC
.,TRBJ2-2,TRBV2,TRBD2,CASSEGLAVLFF,TGTGCCAGCAGTGAGGGACTAGCGGTACTGTTTTTT
.,TRBJ1-3,TRBV5-6,.,CASSFSANGGNTIYF,TGTGCCAGCAGCTTTAGCGCGAACGGGGGAAACACCATATATTTT
.,TRBJ2-7,TRBV29-1,TRBD1,CSVYTSGQGLSYEQYF,TGCAGCGTTTACACCTCGGGACAGGGGCTATCCTACGAGCAGTACTTC
.,TRBJ2-1,TRBV5-1,.,CASSPGEKGRNEQFF,TGCGCCAGCAGCCCGGGGGAGAAGGGGAGGAATGAGCAGTTCTTC
once,TRBJ1-5,TRBV4-2,TRBD1,CASSQEVGTGSSFSNQPQHF,TGTGCCAGCAGCCAAGAAGTAGGGACAGGGAGTTCCTTTAGCAATCAGCCCCAGCATTTT
.,TRBJ1-6,TRBV25-1,.,CASSADVGRALHF,TGTGCCAGCAGCGCAGACGTCGGGAGGGCCCTCCACTTT
.,TRBJ2-5,TRBV14,TRBD1,CASSRIPGQWGQETQYF,TGTGCCAGCAGCCGGATACCGGGACAGTGGGGTCAAGAGACCCAGTACTTC
.,TRBJ2-5,TRBV7-3,TRBD2,CASSLLAGSQETQYF,TGTGCCAGCAGCCTTCTAGCGGGATCTCAAGAGACCCAGTACTTC
once,TRBJ2-1,TRBV5-4,TRBD2,CASSLGLAGVDEQFF,TGTGCCAGCAGCTTGGGGCTAGCGGGAGTGGATGAGCAGTTCTTC
.,TRBJ2-7,TRBV18,TRBD2,CASSPDPTSGRGYEQYF,TGTGCCAGCTCGCCCGACCCTACTAGCGGGAGAGGCTACGAGCAGTACTTC
.,TRBJ1-1,TRBV20-1,.,CSAREAFF,TGCAGTGCTAGGGAAGCTTTCTTT
few,TRBJ1-5,TRBV28,TRBD1,CASSRGPGQPQHF,TGTGCCAGTTCCAGGGGGCCGGGTCAGCCCCAGCATTTT
.,TRBJ2-2,TRBV9,.,CASSDGPVPTVGELFF,TGTGCCAGCAGCGATGGGCCAGTCCCCACGGTCGGGGAGCTGTTTTTT
.,TRBJ2-2,TRBV5-1,.,CASSLTGNTGELFF,TGCGCCAGCAGCTTGACGGGAAACACCGGGGAGCTGTTTTTT
.,TRBJ2-1,TRBV28,TRBD1,CASTRADRVDEQFF,TGTGCCAGCACCCGAGCGGACAGGGTGGATGAGCAGTTCTTC
.,TRBJ2-7,TRBV11-3,.,CASSLVLGYEQYF,TGTGCCAGCAGCTTAGTCTTGGGTTACGAGCAGTACTTC
once,TRBJ2-1,TRBV28,TRBD2,CASSLSPQTSGRQNEQFF,TGTGCCAGCAGTTTATCCCCACAGACTAGCGGGAGGCAAAATGAGCAGTTCTTC
.,TRBJ2-7,TRBV28,TRBD1,CASSPFRQGLGEQYF,TGTGCCAGCAGTCCATTCCGACAGGGCCTGGGGGAGCAGTACTTC
.,TRBJ1-1,TRBV6-6,.,CASRHQGNTEAFF,TGTGCCAGCAGGCATCAGGGAAACACTGAAGCTTTCTTT
.,TRBJ2-7,TRBV10-3,.,CAISESRWDEQYF,TGTGCCATCAGTGAGTCGCGGTGGGACGAGCAGTACTTC
once,TRBJ2-1,TRBV7-8,TRBD2,CASSLETTSGSGFF,TGTGCCAGCAGCTTAGAGACCACTAGCGGGAGTGGGTTCTTC